This T cell receptor (beta chain) was profiled in a study of CD4 T cells in relation to SARS-CoV-2 and coronaviruses. In germline, CDR1 is SNHLY, CDR2 FYNNEI. The CDR3 has 15 residues. Trimming cost V 6 bases and J 0 bases, with 15 bases left between them. About this clone: Its antigen is not known.

Sequencing was performed with immunoSEQ multiplex PCR; in TCRdb, only in-frame clones are kept and a portion is missing. The sample lists about 31,000 clones, 65% to 80% occurring once. The sequence derives from an adult with COVID-19. Sequencing was done on a sample of memory CD4+ T cells from PBMCs, cultured in vitro. The rearrangement links TRBV2 to TRBJ2-7; weak D call: TRBD2 (5 bases). The CDR3 is CASRRRAETSYEQYF. CDR3 nucleotide sequence: TGTGCCAGCAGGAGGCGGGCGGAAACCTCCTACGAGCAGTACTTC. Complete variable domain (other parts from reference TRBV2 and TRBJ2-7): EPEVTQTPSHQVTQMGQEVILRCVPISNHLYFYWYRQILGQKVEFLVSFYNNEISEKSEIFDDQFSVERPDGSNFTLKIRSTKLEDSAMYFCASRRRAETSYEQYFGPGTRLTVT.